Each of the 15 T cell receptor beta chains below was sequenced from the same sample in a study of cytomegalovirus exposure and HLA in healthy donors. The PCR had 60 Vbeta and 13 Jbeta primers. Repertoires were generated with immunoSEQ multiplex PCR, while TCRdb's copy carries only in-frame clones and drops some. The sample has about 130,000 clones, approximately 85% seen once. The specimen was PBMCs. The origin of the receptors is a boy younger than 18 in good health and CMV-seronegative.

This chain joins TRBV4-2 and TRBJ2-5; 9 bases match TRBD2. The germline gives CDR1 LGHNA, CDR2 YNFKEQ. The CDR3 is 16 amino acids. Trimming at V came to 2 bases and at J to 2 bases, leaving 6 bases not matched to a gene. The CDR3 DNA follows: TGTGCCAGCAGCCAACTGCTAGCGGGAAGGCAAGAGACCCAGTACTTC. Translating it yields CASSQLLAGRQETQYF.

CDR3 coding DNA: TGTGCCAGCAGCTTGGTTGCGGGAGGGCCGGTGCGGGCGACCGGGGAGCTGTTTTTT. Translating it yields CASSLVAGGPVRATGELFF. The chain employs TRBV5-6 and TRBJ2-2, with 9 bases aligning to TRBD2. V was pared by 0 bases and J by 5 bases, with 14 bases of the junction left unmatched. Germline V gives CDR1 SGHDT, CDR2 YYEEEE. The CDR3 covers 19 residues.

The rearrangement joins TRBV5-1 to TRBJ2-7, with a tentative D call TRBD1 (5 bases). V was pared by 0 bases and J by 3 bases, with 13 bases between. The CDR3 length is 15 residues. Germline-derived CDR1 and CDR2 are SGHRS and YFSETQ. The CDR3 nucleotides read TGCGCCAGCAGCTTGGTTGGACACCCTATCTACGAGCAGTACTTC. Amino acid sequence: CASSLVGHPIYEQYF.

V gene TRBV5-1 combines with J gene TRBJ1-1; 9 nucleotides line up with TRBD1. Trimming removed 3 bases from V and 3 bases from J; junction bases left unmatched: 9. This CDR3 region has 16 residues. Germline CDR1 is SGHRS and CDR2 is YFSETQ. The CDR3 DNA follows: TGCGCCAGCAGCTCCGGGACAGGGATTCTGGACACTGAAGCTTTCTTT. Amino acid sequence: CASSSGTGILDTEAFF.

This clone was counted a few times. This rearrangement joins TRBV7-3 to TRBJ2-1, with 14 bases fitting TRBD2. In germline, CDR1 is SGHTA, CDR2 FQGTGA. After removal of 5 bases from V and 8 bases from J, the junction contained 14 bases not matched to a gene. The CDR3 extends over 18 amino acids. CDR3 sequence: CASSPYGKGLAGVDEQFF. CDR3 nucleotides: TGTGCCAGCAGCCCGTACGGAAAGGGACTAGCGGGAGTGGATGAGCAGTTCTTC. The variable domain in full, with the rest retrieved from reference TRBV7-3 and TRBJ2-1, is GAGVSQTPSNKVTEKGKYVELRCDPISGHTALYWYRQSLGQGPEFLIYFQGTGAADDSGLPNDRFFAVRPEGSVSTLKIQRTERGDSAVYLCASSPYGKGLAGVDEQFFGPGTRLTVL.

This clone was picked up a small number of times. J is TRBJ1-2 and V is TRBV15; TRBD1 is a possible D gene (5 bases). CDR1 and CDR2 (germline): LNHNV, YYDKDF (reference sequence). This CDR3 has 15 residues. The V end was cut by 0 bases, the J end by 6 bases, with 14 bases between. The CDR3 nucleotides read TGTGCCACCAGCAGAGATCATGGGACTCCAAATGGCTACACCTTC. Amino acids: CATSRDHGTPNGYTF.

The chain employs TRBV19 and TRBJ2-2; D possibly corresponds to TRBD1 (5 bases). V was shortened by 10 bases and J by 4 bases, with 10 bases between the two germline ends. CDR1 and CDR2 (germline): LNHDA, SQIVND (reference sequence). This CDR3 has 12 amino acids. The CDR3 loop is CATDRRTGELFF. CDR3 nucleotides: TGTGCCACCGACAGACGCACCGGGGAGCTGTTTTTT. The whole variable domain, remainder taken from reference TRBV19 and TRBJ2-2, is DGGITQSPKYLFRKEGQNVTLSCEQNLNHDAMYWYRQDPGQGLRLIYYSQIVNDFQKGDIAEGYSVSREKKESFPLTVTSAQKNPTAFYLCATDRRTGELFFGEGSRLTVL.

The chain has TRBV4-1 and TRBJ2-5; TRBD2 matches at 9 bases. The CDR3 extends over 16 amino acids. Germline assignment: CDR1 MGHRA and CDR2 YSYEKL. Trimming at V came to 3 bases and at J to 3 bases, leaving 8 bases not matched to a gene. The chain's CDR3 is CASSHLAGISEETQYF. CDR3 coding DNA: TGCGCCAGCAGCCATCTAGCGGGAATTTCGGAAGAGACCCAGTACTTC.

The V gene is TRBV5-4, the J gene TRBJ1-2; D is unresolved. The CDR3 consists of 13 residues. Germline lookup yields CDR1 SGHNT and CDR2 YYREEE (reference sequence). With 0 bases removed from V and 5 bases from J, the gap between germline ends came to 8 bases. CDR3 bases: TGTGCCAGCAGCTTGGAGCAGGCTTATGGCTACACCTTC. This encodes CASSLEQAYGYTF.

V gene TRBV4-3 combines with J gene TRBJ2-5; 7 nucleotides line up with TRBD1. CDR3 length equals 13 residues. Germline V gene data show CDR1 as LGHNA and CDR2 as YSLEER. The V segment lost 4 bases and the J segment 5 bases; nucleotides outside the gene matches: 4. CDR3 DNA: TGCGCCAGCAGCCCGAAGGGGGCGGAGACCCAGTACTTC. It translates to CASSPKGAETQYF.

This sequence joins TRBV11-2 and TRBJ2-7; 12 nucleotides match TRBD1. V lost 4 bases to trimming and J lost 5 bases; unmatched junction nucleotides: 6. The CDR3 spans 15 residues. Germline V CDR1 and CDR2: SGHAT, FQNNGV. The CDR3 region is CASSWSGQGADEQYF. CDR3 coding DNA: TGTGCCAGCAGCTGGTCGGGACAGGGGGCGGACGAGCAGTACTTC.

The rearrangement uses TRBV5-1 and TRBJ2-7; a possible D gene is TRBD2 (6 bases). Germline assignment: CDR1 SGHRS and CDR2 YFSETQ. The CDR3 has 16 residues. Trimming cost V 5 bases and J 3 bases, with 21 bases left between them. In nucleotides, the CDR3 is TGCGCCAGCAGTCCACCAAGGACGGACTACCTCTACGAGCAGTACTTC. Residues: CASSPPRTDYLYEQYF.

This clone has more than one count but fewer than ten. The chain recombines TRBV5-6 with TRBJ1-2; TRBD1 is a possible D gene (5 bases). V dropped 1 base and J dropped 2 bases, with 9 bases sitting between them. The CDR3 consists of 14 residues. In germline, CDR1 is SGHDT, CDR2 YYEEEE. The CDR3 reads CASSLIRGNYGYTF. The DNA for the CDR3 is TGTGCCAGCAGCTTGATTAGGGGCAACTATGGCTACACCTTC.

This chain connects TRBV9 to TRBJ1-2; 12 positions agree with TRBD1. This CDR3 has 15 amino acids. Germline CDR1 SGDLS, CDR2 YYNGEE. Germline trimming cut 0 bases from V and 6 bases from J; bases unmatched to any gene: 3. DNA of the CDR3: TGTGCCAGCAGCGTAGTGGGACAGGGGGCTCATGGCTACACCTTC. Residues: CASSVVGQGAHGYTF.

The chain has TRBV5-1 and TRBJ1-3; TRBD1 is a possible D gene (5 bases). This CDR3 spans 14 amino acids. Germline assignment: CDR1 SGHRS and CDR2 YFSETQ. Trimming shortened V by 0 bases and J by 2 bases, and 6 bases separated the two germline ends. The CDR3 is CASSLAGAGNTIYF. CDR3 sequence (DNA): TGCGCCAGCAGCTTGGCGGGGGCTGGAAACACCATATATTTT.